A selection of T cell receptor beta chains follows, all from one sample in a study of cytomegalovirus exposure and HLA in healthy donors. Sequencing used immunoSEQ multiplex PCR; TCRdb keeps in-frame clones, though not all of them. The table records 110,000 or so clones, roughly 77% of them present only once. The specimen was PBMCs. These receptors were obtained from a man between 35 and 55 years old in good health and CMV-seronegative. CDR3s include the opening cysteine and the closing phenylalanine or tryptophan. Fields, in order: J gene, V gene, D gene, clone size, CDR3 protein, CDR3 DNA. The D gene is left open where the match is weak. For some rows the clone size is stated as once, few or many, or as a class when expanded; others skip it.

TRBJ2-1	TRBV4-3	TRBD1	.	CASSPAGQGAYEQFF	TGCGCCAGCAGCCCGGCGGGACAGGGGGCCTATGAGCAGTTCTTC
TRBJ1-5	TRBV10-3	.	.	CAISESGAAGQPQHF	TGTGCCATCAGTGAGTCTGGGGCAGCGGGGCAGCCCCAGCATTTT
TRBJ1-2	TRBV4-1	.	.	CASSREGGNPLNGYTF	TGCGCCAGCAGCCGCGAAGGCGGGAATCCCCTCAATGGCTACACCTTC
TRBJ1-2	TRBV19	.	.	CASSPGDKDYYGYTF	TGTGCCAGTAGTCCCGGGGACAAAGATTACTATGGCTACACCTTC
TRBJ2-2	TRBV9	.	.	CASSVGVVGELFF	TGTGCCAGCAGCGTAGGTGTAGTCGGGGAGCTGTTTTTT
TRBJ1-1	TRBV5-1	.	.	CASSDQGNTEAFF	TGCGCCAGCAGCGACCAGGGGAACACTGAAGCTTTCTTT
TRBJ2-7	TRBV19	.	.	CASSIQGSYEQYF	TGTGCCAGTAGTATACAGGGATCATACGAGCAGTACTTC
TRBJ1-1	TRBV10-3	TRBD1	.	CAIRETGENTEAFF	TGTGCCATCAGAGAGACAGGGGAGAACACTGAAGCTTTCTTT
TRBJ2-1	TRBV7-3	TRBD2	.	CASSARLAGFNEQFF	TGTGCCAGCAGCGCCCGACTAGCGGGGTTCAATGAGCAGTTCTTC
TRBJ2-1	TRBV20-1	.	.	CSAAISDEQFF	TGCAGTGCAGCGATTAGCGATGAGCAGTTCTTC
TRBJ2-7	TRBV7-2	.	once	CASSLGQGAYEQYF	TGTGCCAGCAGCTTAGGTCAGGGCGCCTACGAGCAGTACTTC
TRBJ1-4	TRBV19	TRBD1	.	CASIPGQGGEKLFF	TGTGCCAGTATCCCGGGACAGGGCGGCGAAAAACTGTTTTTT
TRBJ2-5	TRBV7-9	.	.	CASSLEVSREETQYF	TGTGCCAGCAGCTTAGAGGTTAGCAGGGAAGAGACCCAGTACTTC
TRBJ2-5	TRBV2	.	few	CASSTGQLQETQYF	TGTGCCAGCAGCACCGGACAGCTCCAAGAGACCCAGTACTTC
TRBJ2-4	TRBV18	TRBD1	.	CASSDRDRNSQYF	TGTGCCAGCTCAGACCGGGACAGGAACAGTCAGTACTTC
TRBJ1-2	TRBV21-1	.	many	CASHRGNYGYTF	TGTGCCAGCCACAGGGGCAACTATGGCTACACCTTC
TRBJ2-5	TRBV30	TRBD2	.	CAWLAGLQETQYF	TGTGCCTGGCTAGCGGGACTGCAAGAGACCCAGTACTTC
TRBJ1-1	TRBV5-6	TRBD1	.	CASSGTGGNTEAFF	TGTGCCAGCAGCGGAACAGGGGGGAACACTGAAGCTTTCTTT
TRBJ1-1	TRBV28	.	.	CASSLRSGLSAFF	TGTGCCAGCAGTTTAAGGTCAGGGCTCTCGGCTTTCTTT
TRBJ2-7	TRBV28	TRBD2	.	CASSLWTSGSGVEQYF	TGTGCCAGCAGTTTATGGACTAGCGGTTCAGGGGTCGAGCAGTACTTC
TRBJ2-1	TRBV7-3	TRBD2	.	CASSATSGRGNEQFF	TGTGCCAGCAGCGCGACTAGCGGGAGGGGCAATGAGCAGTTCTTC
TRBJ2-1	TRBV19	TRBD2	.	CASSTGTTTYNEQFF	TGTGCCAGTAGTACCGGGACTACTACCTACAATGAGCAGTTCTTC
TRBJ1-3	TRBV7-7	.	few	CASSLGAINSGNTIYF	TGTGCTAGCAGCTTAGGGGCTATTAACTCTGGAAACACCATATATTTT
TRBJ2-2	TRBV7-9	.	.	CASSLGSRGTGELFF	TGTGCCAGCAGCTTAGGCTCTCGGGGGACCGGGGAGCTGTTTTTT
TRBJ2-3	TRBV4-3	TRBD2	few	CASSQSSGSKSDTQYF	TGCGCCAGCAGCCAAAGTAGCGGGAGTAAGTCAGATACGCAGTATTTT
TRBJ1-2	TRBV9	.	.	CASRRDSDGYTF	TGTGCCAGCAGGAGGGACTCCGATGGCTACACCTTC
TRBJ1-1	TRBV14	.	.	CASSQRTRAPFTEAFF	TGTGCCAGCAGCCAACGGACCAGGGCCCCCTTTACTGAAGCTTTCTTT
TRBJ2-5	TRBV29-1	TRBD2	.	CSVAGGGDGTQYF	TGCAGCGTTGCGGGCGGGGGGGATGGGACCCAGTACTTC
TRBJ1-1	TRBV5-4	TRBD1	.	CASSADRVSYTEAFF	TGTGCCAGCAGCGCGGACAGGGTCTCTTACACTGAAGCTTTCTTT
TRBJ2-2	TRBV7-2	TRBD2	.	CASSWTSANTGELFF	TGTGCCAGCAGCTGGACTAGCGCGAACACCGGGGAGCTGTTTTTT
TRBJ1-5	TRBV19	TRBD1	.	CASSLRGQGMGQPQHF	TGTGCCAGTAGTCTTAGGGGACAGGGAATGGGTCAGCCCCAGCATTTT
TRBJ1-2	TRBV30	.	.	CAWSQSVAGGTF	.
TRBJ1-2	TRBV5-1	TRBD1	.	CASSLDRGQTYGYTF	TGCGCCAGCAGCTTGGACCGGGGACAGACCTATGGCTACACCTTC
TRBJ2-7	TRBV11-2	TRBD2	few	CASKRSGATGGRAYEQYF	TGTGCCAGCAAAAGGAGCGGGGCCACTGGCGGGAGGGCCTACGAGCAGTACTTC
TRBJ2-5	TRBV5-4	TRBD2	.	CASSLAQGTSRQETQYF	TGTGCCAGCAGCTTGGCCCAGGGGACTAGCAGACAAGAGACCCAGTACTTC
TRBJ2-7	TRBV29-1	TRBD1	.	CSVGTGPYEQYF	TGCAGCGTCGGGACAGGGCCCTACGAGCAGTACTTC
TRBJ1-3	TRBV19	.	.	CASSQWADTQVGNTIYF	TGTGCCAGTAGCCAGTGGGCGGACACCCAAGTTGGAAACACCATATATTTT
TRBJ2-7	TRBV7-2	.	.	CASSLFGQVRGYEQYF	TGTGCCAGCAGCTTATTTGGGCAGGTGCGGGGCTACGAGCAGTACTTC
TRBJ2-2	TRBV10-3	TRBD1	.	CAISKWTGDTGELFF	TGTGCCATCAGTAAGTGGACAGGAGACACCGGGGAGCTGTTTTTT
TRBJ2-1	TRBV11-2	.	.	CASSLYEVGSYNEQFF	TGTGCCAGCAGCTTATATGAGGTCGGCTCCTACAATGAGCAGTTCTTC
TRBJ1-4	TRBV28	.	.	CASSPQSVNEKLFF	TGTGCCAGCAGTCCGCAGTCCGTTAATGAAAAACTGTTTTTT
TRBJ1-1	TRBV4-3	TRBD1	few	CASSRSLGDRKAFF	TGCGCCAGCAGCCGATCCCTCGGGGACAGAAAAGCTTTCTTT
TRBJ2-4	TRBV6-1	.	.	CASSEGRGLAKNSQYF	TGTGCCAGCAGTGAAGGTAGAGGGCTAGCCAAAAACAGTCAGTACTTC
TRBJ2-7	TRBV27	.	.	CASSLWGGRNEQYF	TGTGCCAGCAGCCTATGGGGGGGGCGGAACGAGCAGTACTTC
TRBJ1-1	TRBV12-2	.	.	CASRLKEGMNTEAFF	TGTGCAAGTCGCTTAAAAGAGGGCATGAACACTGAAGCTTTCTTT
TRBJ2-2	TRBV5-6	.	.	CASRLRPGHYTGELFF	TGTGCCAGCAGGTTAAGACCGGGACATTACACCGGGGAGCTGTTTTTT
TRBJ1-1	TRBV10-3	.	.	CAITGGLGTEAFF	TGTGCCATCACGGGGGGACTGGGGACTGAAGCTTTCTTT
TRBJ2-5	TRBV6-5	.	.	CASSYSDRAETQYF	TGTGCCAGCAGTTACTCTGACAGAGCAGAGACCCAGTACTTC
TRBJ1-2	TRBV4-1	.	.	CASSQVVGLGTGYTF	TGCGCCAGCAGCCAAGTGGTGGGACTGGGGACGGGCTACACCTTC
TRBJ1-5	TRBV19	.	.	CASSIDGRGYHQPQHF	TGTGCCAGTAGTATAGACGGCCGGGGGTATCATCAGCCCCAGCATTTT
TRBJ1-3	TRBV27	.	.	CATGHIPLGNTIYF	TGTGCCACCGGACACATTCCCCTCGGAAACACCATATATTTT
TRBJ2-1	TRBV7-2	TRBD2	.	CASSLIGGGYNEQFF	TGTGCCAGCAGCTTAATCGGGGGGGGCTACAATGAGCAGTTCTTC
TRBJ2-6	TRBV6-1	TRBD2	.	CASSEDGGTGANVLTF	TGTGCCAGCAGTGAGGACGGGGGGACTGGGGCCAACGTCCTGACTTTC
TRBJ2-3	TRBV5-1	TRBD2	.	CASTNLAESTDTQYF	TGCGCCAGCACCAATCTAGCGGAGAGCACAGATACGCAGTATTTT
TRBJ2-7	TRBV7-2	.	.	CASRSRETSYEQYF	TGTGCCAGCAGGTCCCGGGAGACGTCCTACGAGCAGTACTTC
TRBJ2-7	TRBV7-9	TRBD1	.	CASSLAGTGPTYEQYF	TGTGCCAGCAGCTTAGCGGGGACAGGGCCAACCTACGAGCAGTACTTC
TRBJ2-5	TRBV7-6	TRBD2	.	CASSLAIATSGRIQETQYF	TGTGCCAGCAGCTTAGCGATAGCGACTAGCGGGAGAATCCAAGAGACCCAGTACTTC
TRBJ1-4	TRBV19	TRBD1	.	CASSIAGTGGEKLFF	TGTGCCAGTAGTATAGCCGGGACAGGGGGAGAAAAACTGTTTTTT
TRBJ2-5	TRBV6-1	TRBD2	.	CASSEVAAGEETQYF	TGTGCCAGCAGTGAAGTAGCGGCGGGGGAAGAGACCCAGTACTTC
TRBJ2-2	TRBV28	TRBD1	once	CASSTQGQGGAGELFF	TGTGCCAGCAGTACTCAGGGACAGGGGGGTGCCGGGGAGCTGTTTTTT